This T cell receptor (beta chain) appears in the sequencing data of a study of cytomegalovirus exposure and HLA in healthy donors. Study results and limitations: An analysis that was carried out later associated approximately 17,000 TCR beta sequences with HLA alleles at 0.05 false discovery rate.

Comment on this clone: Its antigen is currently unknown.

The primer mix had 60 Vbeta and 13 Jbeta primers. Some clones are missing from TCRdb's copy, which holds only in-frame ones; the method was immunoSEQ multiplex PCR. The table has 190,000 or so clones, approximately 80% seen once. Trimming stripped 0 bases from V and 1 base from J, with 6 bases between. The germline V gene encodes CDR1 LGHNA and CDR2 YSLEER. There are 14 residues in the CDR3. This chain joins TRBV4-3 and TRBJ1-1, with TRBD1 as a possible D gene (6 bases). Sequencing was done on a sample of PBMCs. This sequence was found in a boy aged 2 to 9 in good health and CMV-seronegative. The CDR3 reads CASSQDRGNTEAFF. CDR3 coding DNA: TGCGCCAGCAGCCAAGACAGGGGGAACACTGAAGCTTTCTTT.